A single sample gave rise to the 17 T cell receptor beta chains below, sequenced in a study of blood T cells in healthy people across ages. A second PCR of roughly 7 to 11 cycles used a sample-barcoded 5' primer and a J-beta primer mix. TCRdb processed the 5' RACE reads anew with MiXCR; each CDR3 protein has one entry. This table has 1.5 million to 2 million distinct CDR3 sequences, roughly 28% appearing once. The sample consisted of blood. The receptors originated from a woman aged 30 to 39 in good health.

This clonotype was detected only a few times. The V and J genes are TRBV7-9 and TRBJ2-5; D is uncertain. The CDR3 covers 13 residues. The germline gives CDR1 SEHNR, CDR2 FQNEAQ (reference sequence). The V end was cut by 2 bases, the J end by 8 bases, with 12 bases between. CDR3 in DNA: TGTGCCAGCAGCTTATCCGACCTAGGTACCCAGTACTTC. Translated: CASSLSDLGTQYF. Combining the CDR3 with reference TRBV7-9 and TRBJ2-5 gives the whole variable domain DTGVSQNPRHKITKRGQNVTFRCDPISEHNRLYWYRQTLGQGPEFLTYFQNEAQLEKSRLLSDRFSAERPKGSFSTLEIQRTEQGDSAMYLCASSLSDLGTQYFGPGTRLLVL.

The CDR3, as DNA: TGTGCCAGCAGCTCCCCCGGGACACAACAAGAGACCCAGTACTTC. This encodes CASSSPGTQQETQYF. The chain combines TRBV6-6 with TRBJ2-5; TRBD1 might be the D (6 bases). Germline values: CDR1 MNHNY, CDR2 SVGAGI (reference sequence). This CDR3 region has 15 residues. Trimming cost V 6 bases and J 2 bases, with 16 bases left between them.

The chain combines TRBV7-9 with TRBJ1-4; 7 bases map to TRBD1. Germline-derived CDR1 and CDR2 are SEHNR and FQNEAQ (reference sequence). The V segment lost 6 bases and the J segment 5 bases; nucleotides outside the gene matches: 9. The CDR3 is made up of 15 amino acids. The CDR3 is CASSLTGQLNEKLFF. CDR3 nucleotides: TGTGCCAGCAGTTTGACGGGACAGCTAAATGAAAAACTGTTTTTT.

V gene TRBV20-1 combines with J gene TRBJ2-1; D unresolved. The germline V and J ends were trimmed by 5 bases and 4 bases, with 9 bases remaining between them. CDR3 length: 12 residues. CDR1 and CDR2 (germline): DFQATT, SNEGSKA (reference sequence). The CDR3 nucleotides read TGCAGTGCTCTCGGACGGTACAATGAGCAGTTCTTC. Translating gives CSALGRYNEQFF.

This clonotype came up once. The CDR3 sequence is CASSLEVPNTEAFF. The CDR3 bases are TGTGCCAGCAGCTTAGAAGTCCCGAACACTGAAGCTTTCTTT. V and J are TRBV7-9 and TRBJ1-1; D remains ambiguous. Germline V gene data show CDR1 as SEHNR and CDR2 as FQNEAQ (reference sequence). V shed 1 base and J shed 1 base, with 7 bases lying between them. CDR3 length: 14 residues.

This clonotype was counted at least ten times. The chain has TRBV20-1 and TRBJ2-7; TRBD2 aligns across 11 bases. Germline CDR1 reads DFQATT; CDR2 reads SNEGSKA (reference sequence). The V and J ends lost 6 bases and 3 bases, in that order; junction bases with no gene match: 4. CDR3 length: 13 amino acids. The CDR3 nucleotides read TGCAGTGCAACAACTAGCGGGGGCTACGAGCAGTACTTC. Its protein product is CSATTSGGYEQYF.

The V gene is TRBV4-1, the J gene TRBJ2-3, with 12 nucleotides matching TRBD2. Germline-derived CDR1 and CDR2 are MGHRA and YSYEKL. J gave up 1 base and V 0 bases, and 2 bases lay outside the gene matches. The CDR3 totals 17 residues. The chain's CDR3 is CASSQEGLAGRTDTQYF. The CDR3 coding sequence is TGCGCCAGCAGCCAAGAAGGACTAGCGGGACGCACAGATACGCAGTATTTT.

This clonotype came up many times. The gene calls are TRBV15 and TRBJ2-3; D not certain. With 0 bases removed from V and 5 bases from J, the gap between germline ends came to 9 bases. The CDR3 runs to 14 residues. Looked up from germline, CDR1 is LNHNV and CDR2 is YYDKDF (reference sequence). CDR3 coding DNA: TGTGCCACCAGCAGAGATCCCCGTGTAGATACGCAGTATTTT. This sequence encodes CATSRDPRVDTQYF.

With regard to this clonotype: A much larger clone is a single base away; this may be a read error. The V call is TRBV5-1, the J call TRBJ2-1, with D possibly being TRBD1 or TRBD2 (5 bases each). The germline V and J ends were trimmed by 3 bases and 0 bases, with 10 bases remaining between them. This CDR3 has 15 residues. The germline CDR1 and CDR2 sequences are SGHRS and YFSETQ. CDR3 DNA sequence: TGCGCCAGCAGCTCGGACGGGACCTCCTACAATGAGCAGTTCTTC. It specifies CASSSDGTSYNEQFF.

This clonotype was counted between two and nine times. V and J are TRBV10-3 and TRBJ2-7; 10 bases line up with TRBD1. V was pared by 0 bases and J by 12 bases, with 8 bases of the junction left unmatched. This CDR3 spans 14 amino acids. CDR1 and CDR2 (germline): ENHRY, SYGVKD. CDR3 sequence: CAISESGGTGEWYF. In nucleotides, the CDR3 is TGTGCCATCAGTGAGTCGGGCGGGACAGGGGAATGGTACTTC.

The rearrangement joins TRBV6-2 or TRBV6-3 to TRBJ1-5, with D hard to call. The V gene's germline CDR1 is MNHEY and CDR2 SVGEGT. Between the trimmed V and J ends, which lost 2 bases and 6 bases, there was a span of 11 bases. The CDR3 totals 14 residues. The CDR3 sequence is CASSYVSVGQPQHF. The CDR3 DNA reads as TGTGCCAGCAGTTACGTTTCAGTGGGTCAGCCCCAGCATTTT.

This clonotype appeared many times. This rearrangement joins TRBV5-1 to TRBJ2-1; D is possibly TRBD1 (5 bases). The CDR3 runs to 11 residues. Germline V gene lookup returns CDR1 SGHRS and CDR2 YFSETQ. V was trimmed by 4 bases and J by 9 bases, leaving 8 bases between them. Here the CDR3 reads CASSGAVEQFF. As DNA, the CDR3 is TGCGCCAGCAGCGGGGCGGTTGAGCAGTTCTTC.

The CDR3 bases are TGTGCCAGCACCCCCGGGGGCGGTGGCTACACCTTC. Translated: CASTPGGGGYTF. This chain links TRBV6-7 with TRBJ1-2, with TRBD1 as a possible D gene (6 bases). TRBV6-7 is an ORF; its function is uncertain. Trimming pared 7 bases from V and 7 bases from J, leaving 13 bases between. The CDR3 sequence is 12 residues long.

The chain couples TRBV28 to TRBJ2-1; the D gene could be TRBD1 or TRBD2 (5 bases each). Germline CDR1 and CDR2: MDHEN and SYDVKM. Trimming removed 10 bases at V and 7 bases at J, with 20 bases between. The CDR3 covers 14 residues. Here the CDR3 DNA reads TGTGCCACCTCCGGGACGGGACCTCGGAATGAGCAGTTCTTC. Translating gives CATSGTGPRNEQFF.

The sample holds a few counts of this clonotype. The chain has TRBV20-1 and TRBJ2-1; possibly TRBD2 for D (6 bases). There are 15 residues in the CDR3. Germline V lookup: CDR1 DFQATT, CDR2 SNEGSKA (reference sequence). Trimming removed 1 base at V and 0 bases at J, with 10 bases between. The CDR3 sequence is CSARVSGRSYNEQFF. The CDR3 DNA reads as TGCAGTGCTAGAGTTAGCGGCCGCTCCTACAATGAGCAGTTCTTC.

The chain is built from TRBV7-2 and TRBJ2-3; D remains unclear. Germline V gene sequence: CDR1 SGHTA, CDR2 FQGNSA. Trimming pared 2 bases from V and 10 bases from J, leaving 10 bases between. The CDR3 extends over 12 amino acids. CDR3 residues: CASSLISGAQYF. The CDR3 nucleotides are TGTGCCAGCAGCTTAATCTCAGGAGCGCAGTATTTT.

This chain joins TRBV9 and TRBJ2-3; D gene ambiguous. Germline CDR1 is SGDLS and CDR2 is YYNGEE. The length of the CDR3 is 13 residues. V lost 1 base to trimming and J lost 4 bases, with 7 bases between them. The CDR3 is CASSVNSPDTQYF. CDR3 sequence (DNA): TGTGCCAGCAGCGTAAATTCCCCAGATACGCAGTATTTT.